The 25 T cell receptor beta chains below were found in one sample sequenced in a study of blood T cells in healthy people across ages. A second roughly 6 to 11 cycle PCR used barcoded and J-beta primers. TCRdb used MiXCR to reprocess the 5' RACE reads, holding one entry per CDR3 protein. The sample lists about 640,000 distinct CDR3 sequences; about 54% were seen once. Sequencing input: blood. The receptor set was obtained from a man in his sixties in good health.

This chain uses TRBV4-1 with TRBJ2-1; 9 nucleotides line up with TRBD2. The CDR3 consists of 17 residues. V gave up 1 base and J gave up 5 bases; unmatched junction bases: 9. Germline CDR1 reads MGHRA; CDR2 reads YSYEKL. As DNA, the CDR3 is TGCGCCAGCAGCCAAGGTCTGTTAGCGGGGGCCCACAATGAGCAGTTCTTC. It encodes CASSQGLLAGAHNEQFF.

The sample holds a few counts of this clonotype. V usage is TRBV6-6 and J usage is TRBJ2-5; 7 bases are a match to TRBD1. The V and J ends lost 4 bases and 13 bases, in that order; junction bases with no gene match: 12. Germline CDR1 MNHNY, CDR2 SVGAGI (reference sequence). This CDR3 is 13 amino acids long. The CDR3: CASSSSGQTNRYF. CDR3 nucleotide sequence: TGTGCCAGCAGTTCCTCGGGACAGACCAATCGGTACTTC.

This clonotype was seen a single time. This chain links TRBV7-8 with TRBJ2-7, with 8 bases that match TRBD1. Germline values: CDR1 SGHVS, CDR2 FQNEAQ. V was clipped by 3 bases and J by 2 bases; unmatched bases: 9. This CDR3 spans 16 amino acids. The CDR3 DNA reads TGTGCCAGCAGCTTTCTCGGGGACAGGCCGACCTACGAGCAGTACTTC. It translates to CASSFLGDRPTYEQYF.

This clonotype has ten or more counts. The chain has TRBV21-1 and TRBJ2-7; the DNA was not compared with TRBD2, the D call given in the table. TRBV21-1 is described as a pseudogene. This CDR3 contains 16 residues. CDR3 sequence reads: CASSHPGRAVSYEQYF. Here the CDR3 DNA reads TGTGCCAGCAGCCACCCCGGGCGGGCCGTGTCCTACGAGCAGTACTTC.

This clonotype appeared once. The CDR3 protein is CSAAPGGPHNEQFF. CDR3 DNA: TGCAGTGCTGCCCCCGGGGGGCCCCACAATGAGCAGTTCTTC. The chain is built from TRBV20-1 and TRBJ2-1, with TRBD2 as a possible D gene (7 bases). In germline, CDR1 is DFQATT, CDR2 SNEGSKA (reference sequence). The V end lost 5 bases, the J end lost 5 bases, and 16 bases lay between the germline ends. The CDR3 is 14 amino acids.

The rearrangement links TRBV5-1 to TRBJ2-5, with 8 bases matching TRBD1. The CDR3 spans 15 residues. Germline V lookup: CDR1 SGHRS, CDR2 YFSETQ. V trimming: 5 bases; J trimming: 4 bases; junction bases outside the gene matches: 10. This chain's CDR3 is CASRGWTGKLETQYF. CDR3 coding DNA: TGCGCCAGCAGAGGCTGGACAGGGAAACTAGAGACCCAGTACTTC.

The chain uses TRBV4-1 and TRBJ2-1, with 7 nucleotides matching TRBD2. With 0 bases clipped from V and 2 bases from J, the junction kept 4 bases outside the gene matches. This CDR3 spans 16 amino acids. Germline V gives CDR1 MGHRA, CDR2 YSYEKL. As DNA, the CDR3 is TGCGCCAGCAGCCAAGATGCGGGAGTCCCCTACAATGAGCAGTTCTTC. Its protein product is CASSQDAGVPYNEQFF.

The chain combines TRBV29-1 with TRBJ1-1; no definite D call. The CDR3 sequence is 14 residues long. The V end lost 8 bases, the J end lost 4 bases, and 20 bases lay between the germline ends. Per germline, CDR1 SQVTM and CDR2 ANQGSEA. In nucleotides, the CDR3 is TGCAGCTCCAAAGACGCCCCCCACAGCACTGAAGCTTTCTTT. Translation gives CSSKDAPHSTEAFF.

The CDR3 DNA reads as TGCAGTGCTAGGGACAGTTATTACACTGAAGCTTTCTTT. Translation: CSARDSYYTEAFF. The chain carries TRBV20-1 and TRBJ1-1; TRBD1 might be the D (6 bases). In germline, CDR1 is DFQATT, CDR2 SNEGSKA (reference sequence). Trimming stripped 3 bases from V and 3 bases from J, with 11 bases between. The CDR3 has 13 residues.

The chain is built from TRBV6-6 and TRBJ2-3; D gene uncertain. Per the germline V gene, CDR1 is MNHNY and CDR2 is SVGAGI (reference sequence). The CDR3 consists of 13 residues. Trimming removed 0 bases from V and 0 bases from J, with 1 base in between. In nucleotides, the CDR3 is TGTGCCAGCAGTTACTCTAGCACAGATACGCAGTATTTT. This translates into CASSYSSTDTQYF.

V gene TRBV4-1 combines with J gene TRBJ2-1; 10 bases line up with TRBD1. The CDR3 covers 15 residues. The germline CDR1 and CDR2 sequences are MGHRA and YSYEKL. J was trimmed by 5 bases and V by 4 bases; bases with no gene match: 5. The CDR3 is CASSRGTGVDNEQFF. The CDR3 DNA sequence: TGCGCCAGCAGCCGAGGGACAGGGGTGGACAATGAGCAGTTCTTC.

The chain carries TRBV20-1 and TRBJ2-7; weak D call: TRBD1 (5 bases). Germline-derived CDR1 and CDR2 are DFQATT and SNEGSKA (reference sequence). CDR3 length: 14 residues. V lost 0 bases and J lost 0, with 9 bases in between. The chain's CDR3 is CSARDLGASYEQYF. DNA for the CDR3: TGCAGTGCTAGAGATCTAGGGGCCTCCTACGAGCAGTACTTC.

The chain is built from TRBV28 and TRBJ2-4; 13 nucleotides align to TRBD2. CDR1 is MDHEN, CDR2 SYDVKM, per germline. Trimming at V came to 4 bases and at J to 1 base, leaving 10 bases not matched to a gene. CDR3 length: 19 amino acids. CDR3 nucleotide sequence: TGTGCCAGCAGTTCCTATGGGACTAGCGGGGAGGGGGCCAAAAACATTCAGTACTTC. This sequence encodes CASSSYGTSGEGAKNIQYF.

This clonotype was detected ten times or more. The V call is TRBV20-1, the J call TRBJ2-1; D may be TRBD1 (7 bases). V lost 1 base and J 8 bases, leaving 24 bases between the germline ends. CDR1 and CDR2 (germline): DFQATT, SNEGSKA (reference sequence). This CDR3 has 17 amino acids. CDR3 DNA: TGCAGTGCTAGAGCGCCCTCCGGGACCCAGGGGGGCTATGAGCAGTTCTTC. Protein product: CSARAPSGTQGGYEQFF.

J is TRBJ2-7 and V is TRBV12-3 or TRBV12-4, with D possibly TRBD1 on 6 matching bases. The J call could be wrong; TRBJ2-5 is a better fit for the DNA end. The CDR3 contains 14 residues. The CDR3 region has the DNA TGTGCCAGCAGTCTACAGGGTTTCCGCGAGACCCAGTACTTC. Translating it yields CASSLQGFRETQYF.

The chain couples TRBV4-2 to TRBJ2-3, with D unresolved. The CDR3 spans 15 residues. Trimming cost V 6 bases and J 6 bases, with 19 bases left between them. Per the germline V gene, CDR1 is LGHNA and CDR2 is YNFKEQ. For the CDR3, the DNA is TGTGCCAGCAGATCCCGGGCCGTATCGATGGATACGCAGTATTTT. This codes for CASRSRAVSMDTQYF.

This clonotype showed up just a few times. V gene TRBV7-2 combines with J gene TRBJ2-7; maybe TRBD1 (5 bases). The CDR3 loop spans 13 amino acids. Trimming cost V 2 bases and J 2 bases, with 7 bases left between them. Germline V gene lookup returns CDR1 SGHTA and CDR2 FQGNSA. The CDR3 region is CASSLHRTYEQYF. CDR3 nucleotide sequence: TGTGCCAGCAGCTTACACAGGACCTACGAGCAGTACTTC.

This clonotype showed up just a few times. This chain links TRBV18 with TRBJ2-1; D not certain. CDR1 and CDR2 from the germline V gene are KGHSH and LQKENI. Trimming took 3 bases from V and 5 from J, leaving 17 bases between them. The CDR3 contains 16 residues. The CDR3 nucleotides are TGTGCCAGCTCACCCCGGGTGGGTGTAGACGACAATGAGCAGTTCTTC. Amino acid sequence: CASSPRVGVDDNEQFF.

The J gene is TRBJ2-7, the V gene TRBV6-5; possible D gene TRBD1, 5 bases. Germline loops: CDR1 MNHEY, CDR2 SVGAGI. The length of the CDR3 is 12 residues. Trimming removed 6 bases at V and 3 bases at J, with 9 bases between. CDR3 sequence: CASRKGHYEQYF. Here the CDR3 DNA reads TGTGCCAGCAGAAAAGGACACTACGAGCAGTACTTC.

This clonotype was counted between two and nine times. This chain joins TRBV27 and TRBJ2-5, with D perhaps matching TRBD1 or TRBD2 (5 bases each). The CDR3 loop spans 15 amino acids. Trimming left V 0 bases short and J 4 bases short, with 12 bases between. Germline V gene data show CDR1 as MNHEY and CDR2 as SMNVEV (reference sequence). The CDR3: CASSLSWGSGETQYF. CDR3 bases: TGTGCCAGCAGTTTATCGTGGGGGTCCGGAGAGACCCAGTACTTC.

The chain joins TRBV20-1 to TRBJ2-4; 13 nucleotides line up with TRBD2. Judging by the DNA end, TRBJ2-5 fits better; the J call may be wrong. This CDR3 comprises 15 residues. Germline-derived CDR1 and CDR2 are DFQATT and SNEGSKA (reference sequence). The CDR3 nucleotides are TGCAGTGCTAGCGGACTAGCGGGGGTGGGGGAGACCCAGTACTTC. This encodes CSASGLAGVGETQYF.

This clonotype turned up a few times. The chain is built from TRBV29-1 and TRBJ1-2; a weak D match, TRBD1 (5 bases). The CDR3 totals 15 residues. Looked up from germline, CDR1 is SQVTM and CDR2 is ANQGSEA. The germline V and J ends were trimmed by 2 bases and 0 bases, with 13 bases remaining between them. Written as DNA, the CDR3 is TGCAGCGTTGAAACGGCAGGGCTAGCTAACTATGGCTACACCTTC. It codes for CSVETAGLANYGYTF.

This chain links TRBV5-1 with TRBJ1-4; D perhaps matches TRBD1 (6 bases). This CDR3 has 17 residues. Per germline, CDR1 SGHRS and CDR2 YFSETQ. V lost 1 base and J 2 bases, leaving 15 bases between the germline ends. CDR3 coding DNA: TGCGCCAGCAGCTTGATGAAGGGGGAGGCGACTAATGAAAAACTGTTTTTT. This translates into CASSLMKGEATNEKLFF.

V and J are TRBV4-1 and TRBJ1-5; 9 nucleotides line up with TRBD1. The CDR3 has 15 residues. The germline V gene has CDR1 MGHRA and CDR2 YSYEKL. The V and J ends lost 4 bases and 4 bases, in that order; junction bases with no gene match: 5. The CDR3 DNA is TGCGCCAGCAGCCGGTCACAGGGGGCAAATCAGCCCCAGCATTTT. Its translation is CASSRSQGANQPQHF.

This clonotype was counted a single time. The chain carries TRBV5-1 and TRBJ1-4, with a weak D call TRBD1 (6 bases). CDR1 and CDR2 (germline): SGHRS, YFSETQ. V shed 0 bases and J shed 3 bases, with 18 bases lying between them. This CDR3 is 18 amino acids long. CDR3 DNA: TGCGCCAGCAGCTTGGGTGTCGGCAGGGGAAGGGCTAATGAAAAACTGTTTTTT. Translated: CASSLGVGRGRANEKLFF.